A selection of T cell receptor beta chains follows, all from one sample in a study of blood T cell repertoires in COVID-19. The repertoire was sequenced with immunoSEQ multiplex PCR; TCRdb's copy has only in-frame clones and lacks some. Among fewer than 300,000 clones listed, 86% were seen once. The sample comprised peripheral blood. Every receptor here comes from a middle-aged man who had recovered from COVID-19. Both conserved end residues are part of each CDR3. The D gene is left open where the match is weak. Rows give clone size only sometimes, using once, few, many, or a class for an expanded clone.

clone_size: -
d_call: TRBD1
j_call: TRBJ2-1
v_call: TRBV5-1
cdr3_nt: TGCGCCAGCAGCTACCCCGGGACAGGCTACAATGAGCAGTTCTTC
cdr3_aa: CASSYPGTGYNEQFF

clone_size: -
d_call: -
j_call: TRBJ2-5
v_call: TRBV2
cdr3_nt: TGTGCCAGCAGGGCAGAGGGACTGGGGTCAGAGACCCAGTACTTC
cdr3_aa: CASRAEGLGSETQYF

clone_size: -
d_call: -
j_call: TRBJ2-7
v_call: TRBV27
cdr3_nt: TGTGCCAGCAGTTTAAACGGGTCACCTTACTACGAGCAGTACTTC
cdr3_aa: CASSLNGSPYYEQYF

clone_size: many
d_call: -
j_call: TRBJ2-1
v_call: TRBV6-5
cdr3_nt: TGTGCCAGCCGGGACTTAACGAATGAGCAGTTCTTC
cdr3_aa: CASRDLTNEQFF

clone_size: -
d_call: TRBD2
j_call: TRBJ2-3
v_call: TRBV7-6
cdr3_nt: TGTGCCAGTAGCATTTTGGTTCCGGCGGGACTAGGTACAGATACGCAGTATTTT
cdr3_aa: CASSILVPAGLGTDTQYF

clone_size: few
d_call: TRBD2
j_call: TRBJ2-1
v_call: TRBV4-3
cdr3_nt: TGCGCCAGCAGCCAAGATGGTACGGCGGGGGGACGGAATGAGCAGTTCTTC
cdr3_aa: CASSQDGTAGGRNEQFF

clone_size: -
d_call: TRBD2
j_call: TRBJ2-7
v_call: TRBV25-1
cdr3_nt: TGTGCCAGCAGCCCCGGGACTAGGAGCGAGCAGTACTTC
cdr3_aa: CASSPGTRSEQYF

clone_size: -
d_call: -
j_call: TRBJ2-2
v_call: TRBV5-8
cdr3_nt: TGTGCCAGCAGTCCCCTAAAGACAGCCACCGGGGAGCTGTTTTTT
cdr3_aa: CASSPLKTATGELFF

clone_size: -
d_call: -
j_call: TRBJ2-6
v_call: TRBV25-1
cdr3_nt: TGTGCCAGCAGCGGTTCCTCTGGGGCCAACGTCCTGACTTTC
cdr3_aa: CASSGSSGANVLTF

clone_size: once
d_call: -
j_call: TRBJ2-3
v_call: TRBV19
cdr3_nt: TGTGCCAGTAGCTCGCGGGGTATGACAGATACGCAGTATTTT
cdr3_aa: CASSSRGMTDTQYF

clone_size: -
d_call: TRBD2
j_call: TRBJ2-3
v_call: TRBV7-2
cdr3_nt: TGTGCCAGCAGCCCGGGACTAGCGGGGGGATTTAGCACAGATACGCAGTATTTT
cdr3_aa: CASSPGLAGGFSTDTQYF

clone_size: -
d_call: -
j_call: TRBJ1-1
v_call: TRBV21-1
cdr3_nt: TGTGCCAGCAGCAAAGAGCCCCAGGGTGAAAAAACTGAAGCTTTCTTT
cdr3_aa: CASSKEPQGEKTEAFF

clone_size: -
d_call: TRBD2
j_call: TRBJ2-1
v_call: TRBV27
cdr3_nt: TGTGCCAGCAATCCTAGCGGGAACTCCTACAATGAGCAGTTCTTC
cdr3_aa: CASNPSGNSYNEQFF

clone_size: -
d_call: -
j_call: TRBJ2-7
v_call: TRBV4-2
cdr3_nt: TGTGCCAGCAGCCTGGCCCCCTCCCTCTACGAGCAGTACTTC
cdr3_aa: CASSLAPSLYEQYF

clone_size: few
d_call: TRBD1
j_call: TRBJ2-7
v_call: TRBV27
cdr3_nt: TGTGCCAGCAGCTCCTACCCGGGGGACAGGGTGGGGTCCTGTCGCTACGAGCAGTACTTC
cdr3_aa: CASSSYPGDRVGSCRYEQYF

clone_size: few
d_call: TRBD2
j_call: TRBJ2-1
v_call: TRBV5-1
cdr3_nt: TGCGCCAGCAGCTTGGTCCCGGGGGGCAATGAGCAGTTCTTC
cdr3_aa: CASSLVPGGNEQFF

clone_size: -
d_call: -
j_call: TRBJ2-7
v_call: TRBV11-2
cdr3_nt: TGTGCCAGCAGCTTAGGGCAACCCTACGAGCAGTACTTC
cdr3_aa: CASSLGQPYEQYF

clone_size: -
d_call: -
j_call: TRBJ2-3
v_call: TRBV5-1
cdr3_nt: TGCGCCAGCAGCTTGGTCGTCCTAGGTGGAGATACGCAGTATTTT
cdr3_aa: CASSLVVLGGDTQYF

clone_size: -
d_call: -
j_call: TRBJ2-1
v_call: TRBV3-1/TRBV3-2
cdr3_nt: TGTGCCAGCAGCCGGTCTATCCGGGAGCAGTTCTTC
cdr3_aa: CASSRSIREQFF

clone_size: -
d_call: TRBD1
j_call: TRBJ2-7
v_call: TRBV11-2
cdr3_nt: TGTGCCAGCAGCTTGGGACAGGGGGTCTACGAGCAGTACTTC
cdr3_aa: CASSLGQGVYEQYF

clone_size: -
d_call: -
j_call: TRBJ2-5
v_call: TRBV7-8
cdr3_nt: TGTGCCAGCAGCTTAGACAGGGAAGAGACCCAGTACTTC
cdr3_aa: CASSLDREETQYF

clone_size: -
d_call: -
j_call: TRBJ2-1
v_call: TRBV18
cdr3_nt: TGTGCCAGCTCACCACAGTTAGTCGGGACTCACAACCCAAATTCCTACAATGAGCAGTTCTTC
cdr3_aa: CASSPQLVGTHNPNSYNEQFF

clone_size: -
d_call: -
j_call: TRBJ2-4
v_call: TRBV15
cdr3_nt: TGTGCCACCAGCAGAGTTACGGGAAACATTCAGTACTTC
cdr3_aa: CATSRVTGNIQYF

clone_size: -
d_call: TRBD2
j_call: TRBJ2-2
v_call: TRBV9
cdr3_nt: TGTGCCAGCAGCCCGAGACTAGCGGGAGAACTCGGGGAGCTGTTTTTT
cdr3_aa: CASSPRLAGELGELFF

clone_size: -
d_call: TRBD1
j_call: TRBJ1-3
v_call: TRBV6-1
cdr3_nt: TGTGCCAGCAGTGAAAAAGGGACAGCTGGAAACACCATATATTTT
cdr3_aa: CASSEKGTAGNTIYF

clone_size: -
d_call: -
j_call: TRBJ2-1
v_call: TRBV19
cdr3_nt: TGTGCCAGTAGTATACAACGACTTCTCTCCTACAATGAGCAGTTCTTC
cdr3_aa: CASSIQRLLSYNEQFF

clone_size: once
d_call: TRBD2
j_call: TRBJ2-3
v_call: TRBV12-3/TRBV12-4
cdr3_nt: TGTGCCAGTAGCGGGGGGGCCTCGCAGTATTTT
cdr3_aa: CASSGGASQYF

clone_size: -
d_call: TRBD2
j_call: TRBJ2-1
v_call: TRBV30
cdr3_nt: TGTGCCTGGGGACGAAACGGGAGGCCCCCCTACAATGAGCAGTTCTTC
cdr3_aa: CAWGRNGRPPYNEQFF

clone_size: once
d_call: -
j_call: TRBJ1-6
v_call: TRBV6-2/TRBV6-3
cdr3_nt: TGTGCCAGCATCCCGGGACACTTGAATTCACCCCTCCACTTT
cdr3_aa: CASIPGHLNSPLHF